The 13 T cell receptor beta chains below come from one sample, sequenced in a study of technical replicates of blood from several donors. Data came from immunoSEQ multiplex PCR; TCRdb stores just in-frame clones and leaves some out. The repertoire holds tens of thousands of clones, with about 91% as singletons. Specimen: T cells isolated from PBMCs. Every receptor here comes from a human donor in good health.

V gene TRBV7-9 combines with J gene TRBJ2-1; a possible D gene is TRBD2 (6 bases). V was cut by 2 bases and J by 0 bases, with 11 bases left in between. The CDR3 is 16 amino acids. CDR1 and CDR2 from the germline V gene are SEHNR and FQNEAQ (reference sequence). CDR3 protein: CASSLNAGSSYNEQFF. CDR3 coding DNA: TGTGCCAGCAGCTTAAACGCCGGGAGCTCCTACAATGAGCAGTTCTTC.

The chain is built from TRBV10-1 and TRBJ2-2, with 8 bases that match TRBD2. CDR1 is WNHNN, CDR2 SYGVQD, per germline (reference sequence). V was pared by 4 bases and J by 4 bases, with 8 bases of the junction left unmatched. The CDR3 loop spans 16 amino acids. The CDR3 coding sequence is TGCGCCAGCAGTGCGAGTCGGGGGGGACTCACCGGGGAGCTGTTTTTT. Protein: CASSASRGGLTGELFF.

The CDR3 protein is CASSLEREAHEQYF. The CDR3 region has the DNA TGCGCCAGCAGCTTGGAGCGGGAGGCCCACGAGCAGTACTTC. The rearrangement uses TRBV5-1 and TRBJ2-7, with 9 bases identical to TRBD2. The ends lost 0 bases at V and 5 bases at J; junction bases unmatched: 3. Germline assignment: CDR1 SGHRS and CDR2 YFSETQ. CDR3 length: 14 amino acids.

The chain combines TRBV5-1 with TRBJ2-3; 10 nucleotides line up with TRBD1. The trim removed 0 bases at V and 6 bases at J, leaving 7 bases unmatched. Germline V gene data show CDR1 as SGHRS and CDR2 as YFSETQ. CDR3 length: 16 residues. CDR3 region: CASSLAGQGLVDTQYF. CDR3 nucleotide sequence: TGCGCCAGCAGCTTGGCGGGACAGGGGCTGGTGGATACGCAGTATTTT.

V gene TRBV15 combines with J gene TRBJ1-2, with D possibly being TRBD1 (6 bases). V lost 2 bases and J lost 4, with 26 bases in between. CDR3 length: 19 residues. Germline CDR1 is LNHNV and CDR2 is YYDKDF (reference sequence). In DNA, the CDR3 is TGTGCCACCAGCAGACCCAACCAGCGGCCCCCTCTGACAGGCTATGGCTACACCTTC. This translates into CATSRPNQRPPLTGYGYTF.

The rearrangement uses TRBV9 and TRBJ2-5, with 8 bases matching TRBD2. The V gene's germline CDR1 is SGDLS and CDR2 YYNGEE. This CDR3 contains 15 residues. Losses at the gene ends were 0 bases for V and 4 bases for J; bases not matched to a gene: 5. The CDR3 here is CASSVGSGRGETQYF. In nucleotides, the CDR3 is TGTGCCAGCAGCGTAGGCAGCGGGAGAGGAGAGACCCAGTACTTC.

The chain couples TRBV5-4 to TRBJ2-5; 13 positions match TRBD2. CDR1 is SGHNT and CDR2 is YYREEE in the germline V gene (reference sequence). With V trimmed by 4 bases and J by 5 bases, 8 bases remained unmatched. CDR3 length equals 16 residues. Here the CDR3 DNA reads TGTGCCAGCAGCCGGACTAGCGGGAGCTTTGTGGAGACCCAGTACTTC. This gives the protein CASSRTSGSFVETQYF.

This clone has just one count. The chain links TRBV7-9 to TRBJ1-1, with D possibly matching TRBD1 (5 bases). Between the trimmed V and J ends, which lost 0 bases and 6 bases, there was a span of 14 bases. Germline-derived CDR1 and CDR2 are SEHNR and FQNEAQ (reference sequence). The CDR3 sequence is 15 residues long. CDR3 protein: CASSLAAGGTAEAFF. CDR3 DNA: TGTGCCAGCAGCTTAGCTGCGGGGGGAACAGCTGAAGCTTTCTTT. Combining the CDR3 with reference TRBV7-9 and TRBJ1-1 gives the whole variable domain DTGVSQNPRHKITKRGQNVTFRCDPISEHNRLYWYRQTLGQGPEFLTYFQNEAQLEKSRLLSDRFSAERPKGSFSTLEIQRTEQGDSAMYLCASSLAAGGTAEAFFGQGTRLTVV.

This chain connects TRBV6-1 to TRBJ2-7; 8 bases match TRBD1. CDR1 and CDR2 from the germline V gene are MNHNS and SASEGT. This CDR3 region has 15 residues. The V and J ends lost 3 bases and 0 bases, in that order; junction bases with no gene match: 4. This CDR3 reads CASSDMTGASYEQYF. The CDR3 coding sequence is TGTGCCAGCAGTGACATGACAGGGGCCTCCTACGAGCAGTACTTC.

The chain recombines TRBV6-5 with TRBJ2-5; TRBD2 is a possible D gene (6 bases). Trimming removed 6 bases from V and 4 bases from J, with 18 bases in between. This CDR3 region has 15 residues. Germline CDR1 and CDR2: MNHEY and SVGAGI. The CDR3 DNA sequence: TGTGCCAGCAGCCCCGTGGACACGCGGGGAGAGACCCAGTACTTC. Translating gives CASSPVDTRGETQYF.

CDR3 bases: TGTGCCAGCAGCTCCACAAAAACTCGGGACAAAGCCTACGAGCAGTACTTC. It encodes CASSSTKTRDKAYEQYF. This chain joins TRBV7-9 and TRBJ2-7, with a possible D match to TRBD1 (6 bases). The CDR3 spans 17 residues. CDR1 and CDR2 from the germline V gene are SEHNR and FQNEAQ (reference sequence). With 4 bases removed from V and 2 bases from J, the gap between germline ends came to 21 bases.

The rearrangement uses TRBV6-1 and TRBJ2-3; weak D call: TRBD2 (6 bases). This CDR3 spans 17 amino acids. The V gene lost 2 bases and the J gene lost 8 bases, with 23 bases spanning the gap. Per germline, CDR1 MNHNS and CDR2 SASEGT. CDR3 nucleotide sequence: TGTGCCAGCAGTGAACGGGACTTTCGGGGGTCCGGAGGTACGCAGTATTTT. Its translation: CASSERDFRGSGGTQYF.

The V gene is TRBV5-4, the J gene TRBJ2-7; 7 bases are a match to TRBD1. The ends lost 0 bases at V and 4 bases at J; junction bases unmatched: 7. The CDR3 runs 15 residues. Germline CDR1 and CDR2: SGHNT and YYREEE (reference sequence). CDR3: CASSLDPDREYEQYF. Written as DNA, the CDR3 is TGTGCCAGCAGCTTGGACCCCGACAGGGAGTACGAGCAGTACTTC.